This TCR beta chain was profiled in a study of T cells in Graves' hyperthyroidism and ophthalmopathy. The CDR3 is made up of 13 amino acids. Germline assignment: CDR1 MNHEY and CDR2 SVGEGT. Trimming cost V 6 bases and J 4 bases, with 9 bases left between them. Amplification yielded TCR beta CDR3 regions, with RNA transcripts as the source. The study used the HTBI primer set for a first-round RT-PCR of the TCR CDR3. TCRdb processed the multiplex PCR reads anew with MiXCR; each CDR3 protein has one entry. In the table there are 450,000 to 650,000 distinct CDR3 sequences, approximately 14% of which are singletons.

The sample was blood. The sequence came from a young woman with Graves' ophthalmopathy. The chain joins TRBV6-2 or TRBV6-3 to TRBJ2-2, with D tentatively TRBD1 or TRBD2 (5 bases each). The CDR3 here is CASSPGLTGELFF. The CDR3 nucleotides are TGTGCCAGCAGCCCGGGGCTCACCGGGGAGCTGTTTTTT.